This T cell receptor beta chain was captured by sequencing in a study of blood T cell repertoires in COVID-19. The assay was immunoSEQ multiplex PCR, and TCRdb's table has in-frame clones only and misses some. Here the sample spans roughly 500,000 clones, about 88% being singletons. V lost 0 bases, J lost 6 bases, and 15 bases lay in between. This CDR3 contains 16 residues. Germline CDR1 is MGHRA and CDR2 is YSYEKL. Participants reported their clinical history, and cohort assignment relied on those reports. Recovered status applied to Cohort 3 donors who had two consecutive negative PCRs. It also applied to those with clearance or with symptom resolution.

This clonotype was obtained from a woman aged 55-70 years who had recovered from COVID-19. Sequencing was carried out using PBMCs or T cells enriched from blood (not recorded which). J is TRBJ1-5 and V is TRBV4-1; D possibly corresponds to TRBD1 (6 bases). CDR3 loop: CASSQEPRGDSQPQHF. CDR3 nucleotide sequence: TGCGCCAGCAGCCAAGAACCCAGGGGAGATAGTCAGCCCCAGCATTTT.